This TCR beta chain is from a study of T cell changes during pregnancy in multiple sclerosis. Germline V gives CDR1 GTSNPN, CDR2 SVGIG (reference sequence). This CDR3 region has 13 residues. About this clone: An end of the junction differs from the germline gene, which may be a read error. This specimen includes other DNA sequences encoding the same CDR3.

Clones were read by immunoSEQ multiplex PCR, and TCRdb kept only the in-frame ones, dropping some. The table has around 70,000 clones, roughly 92% seen once; the top ten hold about 2.5%. The sequence came from a female donor with multiple sclerosis, enrolled in a pregnancy study. This material consisted of peripheral blood, taken before pregnancy. The J gene is TRBJ1-1, the V gene TRBV30, with a tentative D call TRBD1 (6 bases). CDR3 sequence reads: CAWSVQGNTEAFF. DNA of the CDR3: TGTGCCTGGAGTGTCCAGGGGAACACCGAAGCTTTCTTT.